The clone carrying this T cell receptor (beta chain) appeared many times. The target antigen is unknown. This CDR3 region has 14 residues. Germline values: CDR1 SEHNR, CDR2 FQNEAQ (reference sequence). The V segment lost 5 bases and the J segment 5 bases; nucleotides outside the gene matches: 5. Bulk libraries came from a prior protocol with listed TCR primers. One entry per CDR3 protein results from TCRdb running MiXCR on the PCR reads. The sample lists around 40,000 distinct CDR3 sequences; around 21% were seen once. The sample is drawn from a study of molecular identifiers for immune sequencing clone quantification. Study-level results: In naive cells, clones above 20 RNA copies held under 1% of molecules, whereas in effector cells they held over 99%. Investigators reportedly could detect spiked Jurkat TCR RNA from one cell among 1.1 million or so naive cells.

This clonotype originated in a human donor in good health. Some libraries in this study had Jurkat cell RNA spiked in. The chain is built from TRBV7-9 and TRBJ2-1; TRBD2 aligns across 8 bases. Sequences were obtained from naive CD8+ T cells from blood, with Jurkat cell RNA spiked in. Subset in this sample: FACS-sorted CD8+CD4-CCR7+CD45RA+ naive T cells. CDR3 amino acids: CASSPISGDNEQFF. Here the CDR3 DNA reads TGTGCCAGCAGCCCGATTAGCGGGGACAATGAGCAGTTCTTC.